What follows are 22 T cell receptor beta chains derived from one specimen sequenced in a study of blood T cell repertoires in COVID-19. TCRdb keeps only in-frame clones here, not all; method: immunoSEQ multiplex PCR. There are 110,000 to 150,000 clones in the sample; about nine tenths occur only once, and roughly 4.3% lies in the top ten. The sequenced sample was PBMCs or T cells enriched from blood (not recorded which). The receptors stem from a man aged 45-65 years who had recovered from COVID-19.

This clone was recorded once. The genes are TRBV2 and TRBJ1-2; D possibly corresponds to TRBD1 (5 bases). Looked up from germline, CDR1 is SNHLY and CDR2 is FYNNEI. The V end lost 7 bases, the J end lost 8 bases, and 17 bases lay between the germline ends. There are 13 residues in the CDR3. The CDR3 loop is CASKGAGGVGYTF. DNA of the CDR3: TGTGCCAGCAAAGGAGCGGGGGGAGTCGGCTACACCTTC. The full variable domain, its missing parts supplied by reference TRBV2 and TRBJ1-2, is EPEVTQTPSHQVTQMGQEVILRCVPISNHLYFYWYRQILGQKVEFLVSFYNNEISEKSEIFDDQFSVERPDGSNFTLKIRSTKLEDSAMYFCASKGAGGVGYTFGSGTRLTVV.

The genes are TRBV7-2 and TRBJ2-3; tentative D call: TRBD2 (6 bases). The CDR3 is made up of 14 amino acids. The germline CDR1 and CDR2 sequences are SGHTA and FQGNSA. The V gene lost 5 bases and the J gene lost 4 bases, with 13 bases spanning the gap. In DNA form, the CDR3 reads TGTGCCAGCAGCCGTTCTAGCGTTGCAGATACGCAGTATTTT. Protein sequence: CASSRSSVADTQYF.

The chain joins TRBV28 to TRBJ1-2; D is possibly TRBD1 (5 bases). This CDR3 spans 15 amino acids. V was shortened by 2 bases and J by 7 bases, with 17 bases between the two germline ends. Germline V gene sequence: CDR1 MDHEN, CDR2 SYDVKM. CDR3 bases: TGTGCCAGCAGTTTAGGGGTCAGGGCTGGGATTGGCTACACCTTC. Its translation: CASSLGVRAGIGYTF.

The CDR3 sequence is CATSRAPTGTGGRNTEAFF. CDR3 DNA sequence: TGTGCCACCAGCAGAGCCCCGACAGGGACGGGGGGGCGAAACACTGAAGCTTTCTTT. The chain couples TRBV15 to TRBJ1-1, with 7 nucleotides matching TRBD1. V shed 1 base, J shed 2 bases, and the junction held 16 bases outside the gene matches. The length of the CDR3 is 19 residues. In germline, CDR1 is LNHNV, CDR2 YYDKDF (reference sequence).

V and J are TRBV25-1 and TRBJ1-4, with TRBD1 as a possible D gene (6 bases). V dropped 3 bases and J dropped 2 bases, with 10 bases sitting between them. Germline V gene data show CDR1 as MGHDK and CDR2 as SYGVNS. The CDR3 has 15 amino acids. CDR3 nucleotide sequence: TGTGCCAGCAGTGAGGCGGGGGCGACTAATGAAAAACTGTTTTTT. Protein: CASSEAGATNEKLFF.

The V and J genes are TRBV5-1 and TRBJ2-6; 7 bases fit TRBD1. The CDR3 runs to 17 residues. V dropped 4 bases and J dropped 0; count of bases not matched to a gene: 7. The germline CDR1 and CDR2 sequences are SGHRS and YFSETQ. CDR3 nucleotide sequence: TGCGCCAGCAGCCACGGACAGGTCAGCTCTGGGGCCAACGTCCTGACTTTC. Its protein is CASSHGQVSSGANVLTF. Full variable domain (rest looked up from reference TRBV5-1 and TRBJ2-6): KAGVTQTPRYLIKTRGQQVTLSCSPISGHRSVSWYQQTPGQGLQFLFEYFSETQRNKGNFPGRFSGRQFSNSRSEMNVSTLELGDSALYLCASSHGQVSSGANVLTFGAGSRLTVL.

The chain joins TRBV3-1 (or the pseudogene TRBV3-2) to TRBJ1-6; D remains unclear. Trimming removed 1 base at V and 8 bases at J, with 15 bases between. The CDR3 spans 16 residues. The germline gives CDR1 LGHDT, CDR2 YNNKEL (reference sequence). The DNA for the CDR3 is TGTGCCAGCAGCCAAGGTTTCGGGGTAGAAGATTCACCCCTCCACTTT. It codes for CASSQGFGVEDSPLHF.

The chain uses TRBV4-2 and TRBJ1-2; 7 bases fit TRBD1. Germline CDR1 is LGHNA and CDR2 is YNFKEQ. The CDR3 is 16 residues long. J was trimmed by 0 bases and V by 0 bases; bases with no gene match: 4. The CDR3 sequence: CASSQDGDRANYGYTF. The CDR3 DNA reads as TGTGCCAGCAGCCAAGATGGGGACAGAGCTAACTATGGCTACACCTTC.

The CDR3 loop reads CASSLVGQTNTGELFF. The CDR3, as DNA: TGTGCCAGCAGCTTGGTAGGACAGACGAACACCGGGGAGCTGTTTTTT. The rearrangement uses TRBV5-4 and TRBJ2-2; tentatively, D is TRBD1 (6 bases). Trimming stripped 0 bases from V and 0 bases from J, with 9 bases between. The CDR3 sequence is 16 residues long. In germline, CDR1 is SGHNT, CDR2 YYREEE (reference sequence).

V and J are TRBV27 and TRBJ1-4; no clear D gene. The CDR3 contains 15 residues. Trimming took 2 bases from V and 4 from J, leaving 11 bases between them. Germline lookup yields CDR1 MNHEY and CDR2 SMNVEV (reference sequence). CDR3 loop: CASSLPRSGNEKLFF. DNA of the CDR3: TGTGCCAGCAGTTTACCCCGCAGCGGTAATGAAAAACTGTTTTTT. Looking up the rest from reference TRBV27 and TRBJ1-4 gives the full variable domain: EAQVTQNPRYLITVTGKKLTVTCSQNMNHEYMSWYRQDPGLGLRQIYYSMNVEVTDKGDVPEGYKVSRKEKRNFPLILESPSPNQTSLYFCASSLPRSGNEKLFFGSGTQLSVL.

The gene calls are TRBV20-1 and TRBJ2-7, with a possible D match to TRBD2 (5 bases). V was clipped by 5 bases and J by 4 bases, with 9 bases between them. This CDR3 contains 11 residues. Germline CDR1 is DFQATT and CDR2 is SNEGSKA (reference sequence). The CDR3 DNA sequence: TGCAGTGCTTCCCGAGGGTACGAGCAGTACGTC. Translating it yields CSASRGYEQYV.

The chain carries TRBV15 and TRBJ1-1; possibly TRBD1 for D (5 bases). Germline V CDR1 and CDR2: LNHNV, YYDKDF (reference sequence). V lost 5 bases and J lost 1, with 14 bases in between. The CDR3 has 15 amino acids. The CDR3 DNA is TGTGCCACCAGCGGAAAATCCACAGGGAACACTGAAGCTTTCTTT. This encodes CATSGKSTGNTEAFF.

The genes are TRBV12-3 or TRBV12-4 and TRBJ1-2; a possible D gene is TRBD1 (5 bases). Between the trimmed V and J ends, which lost 3 bases and 5 bases, there was a span of 10 bases. The CDR3 is 13 residues long. CDR3 protein: CASSFKGIYGYTF. The CDR3 bases are TGTGCCAGCAGTTTTAAGGGGATTTATGGCTACACCTTC.

V and J are TRBV29-1 and TRBJ1-2; no reliable D call. Trimming cost V 7 bases and J 3 bases, with 15 bases left between them. Germline V lookup: CDR1 SQVTM, CDR2 ANQGSEA. There are 13 residues in the CDR3. CDR3 amino acids: CSEKITVHYGYTF. The CDR3 nucleotides are TGCAGCGAAAAGATAACAGTTCACTATGGCTACACCTTC.

The genes are TRBV7-3 and TRBJ2-3; D is perhaps TRBD1 (6 bases). Looked up from germline, CDR1 is SGHTA and CDR2 is FQGTGA. V was shortened by 2 bases and J by 4 bases, with 13 bases between the two germline ends. The CDR3 runs 15 residues. Written as DNA, the CDR3 is TGTGCCAGCAGCTTAGAATATGGGGGCTCAGATACGCAGTATTTT. Amino acids: CASSLEYGGSDTQYF.

The genes are TRBV14 and TRBJ2-3, with 11 bases identical to TRBD2. The CDR3 is made up of 15 amino acids. V lost 0 bases, J lost 6 bases, and 2 bases stayed unmatched. Germline V gene sequence: CDR1 SGHDN, CDR2 FVKESK. In nucleotides, the CDR3 is TGTGCCAGCAGCCAAGAACGACTAGCGGGGGATACGCAGTATTTT. Translation gives CASSQERLAGDTQYF.

The chain has TRBV9 and TRBJ1-2; a possible D gene is TRBD1 (6 bases). Germline loops: CDR1 SGDLS, CDR2 YYNGEE. The CDR3 has 16 amino acids. V lost 1 base to trimming and J lost 0 bases, with 13 bases between them. As DNA, the CDR3 is TGTGCCAGCAGCGTATTGGGGGCCACCTCTAACTATGGCTACACCTTC. It specifies CASSVLGATSNYGYTF. Full variable domain (missing parts from reference TRBV9 and TRBJ1-2): DSGVTQTPKHLITATGQRVTLRCSPRSGDLSVYWYQQSLDQGLQFLIQYYNGEERAKGNILERFSAQQFPDLHSELNLSSLELGDSALYFCASSVLGATSNYGYTFGSGTRLTVV.

This clone was recorded only once. J is TRBJ1-1 and V is TRBV25-1; 7 bases fit TRBD1. CDR1 is MGHDK, CDR2 SYGVNS, per germline. This CDR3 is built from 14 residues. V lost 5 bases and J lost 4; bases outside the gene matches: 7. CDR3 in DNA: TGTGCCAGCAGTTACCCAGGGGGAAGCACTGAAGCTTTCTTT. It specifies CASSYPGGSTEAFF.

The chain joins TRBV19 to TRBJ1-5, with a weak D call TRBD1 (6 bases). V was cut by 6 bases and J by 7 bases, with 13 bases left in between. Germline assignment: CDR1 LNHDA and CDR2 SQIVND (reference sequence). This CDR3 region has 13 residues. DNA for the CDR3: TGTGCCAGTAGAACAGGGAATGGGCAGCCCCAGCATTTT. The encoded protein is CASRTGNGQPQHF.

J is TRBJ2-6 and V is TRBV18; 9 positions agree with TRBD2. V was clipped by 6 bases and J by 0 bases; unmatched bases: 9. The CDR3 is 18 amino acids. The V gene's germline CDR1 is KGHSH and CDR2 LQKENI. CDR3 DNA: TGTGCCAGCTCGACTAGCGGAACACTGAGCTCTGGGGCCAACGTCCTGACTTTC. Its translation is CASSTSGTLSSGANVLTF.

The rearrangement uses TRBV19 and TRBJ1-5; weak D call: TRBD1 (6 bases). Near its end, the DNA agrees better with TRBJ2-3, so the J call may be wrong. Germline values: CDR1 LNHDA, CDR2 SQIVND (reference sequence). CDR3 length equals 13 residues. The CDR3, as DNA: TGTGCCAGTAGTATCAGGGGAAATCAGCCCCAGTATTTT. The encoded protein is CASSIRGNQPQYF.

The chain is built from TRBV6-5 and TRBJ1-3; D is uncertain. The germline V gene encodes CDR1 MNHEY and CDR2 SVGAGI. CDR3 length: 13 amino acids. Trimming took off 9 bases at V and 0 bases at J, with 9 bases between the two ends. The CDR3 region is CASRPSSGNTIYF. Here the CDR3 DNA reads TGTGCCAGTCGTCCCAGCTCTGGAAACACCATATATTTT.